The 19 T cell receptor beta chains below all came from one sample that was sequenced in a study of shared T cell receptors in the human thymus. Only in-frame clones appear in the TCRdb table, and some are missing; sequencing was by immunoSEQ multiplex PCR. Of 600,000 to 900,000 clones in the sample, approximately 85% were seen once. These data also featured in a second study, about human thymus T cells.

Specimen: thymocytes. The source of these receptors is a girl less than two years old with a congenital heart defect.

CDR3 residues: CARSVFGDQPYGYTF. In nucleotides, the CDR3 is TGTGCCCGTAGCGTCTTCGGGGATCAACCCTATGGCTACACCTTC. This chain uses TRBV30 with TRBJ1-2; D is unclear. The V gene lost 8 bases and the J gene lost 4 bases, with 23 bases spanning the gap. The CDR3 is made up of 15 amino acids. From germline, CDR1 is GTSNPN and CDR2 SVGIG (reference sequence).

The rearrangement links TRBV6-1 to TRBJ1-2; 7 nucleotides align to TRBD1. Per germline, CDR1 MNHNS and CDR2 SASEGT. V lost 5 bases, J lost 6 bases, and 12 bases stayed unmatched. CDR3 length equals 15 residues. Written as DNA, the CDR3 is TGTGCCAGCAGTTCCTTTGCAGGGGGGCCGAATGGCTACACCTTC. Amino acids: CASSSFAGGPNGYTF.

The V call is TRBV27, the J call TRBJ1-6, with D possibly being TRBD1 (5 bases). V gave up 4 bases and J gave up 12 bases, with 25 bases separating them. This CDR3 has 17 residues. CDR1 and CDR2 (germline): MNHEY, SMNVEV (reference sequence). The CDR3 DNA is TGTGCCAGCAGTTCCCGAGGATTCAGGGCCGAACCGATACCCCTCCACTTT. Translated: CASSSRGFRAEPIPLHF.

V gene TRBV5-6 combines with J gene TRBJ2-7; D uncertain. Trimming pared 0 bases from V and 3 bases from J, leaving 4 bases between. The CDR3 spans 12 residues. CDR1 is SGHDT and CDR2 is YYEEEE in the germline V gene. DNA for the CDR3: TGTGCCAGCAGCTTGGCTAACTACGAGCAGTACTTC. Translating gives CASSLANYEQYF. Full variable domain (rest looked up from reference TRBV5-6 and TRBJ2-7): DAGVTQSPTHLIKTRGQQVTLRCSPKSGHDTVSWYQQALGQGPQFIFQYYEEEERQRGNFPDRFSGHQFPNYSSELNVNALLLGDSALYLCASSLANYEQYFGPGTRLTVT.

The V and J genes are TRBV9 and TRBJ1-2, with 7 bases that match TRBD1. J was trimmed by 6 bases and V by 4 bases; bases with no gene match: 12. The CDR3 extends over 15 amino acids. Germline V gene data show CDR1 as SGDLS and CDR2 as YYNGEE. The CDR3 protein is CASSSRQGGFDGYTF. The DNA for the CDR3 is TGTGCCAGCAGCTCAAGACAGGGCGGATTCGATGGCTACACCTTC.

This sequence joins TRBV2 and TRBJ2-7, with TRBD2 matching over 7 bases. Germline loops: CDR1 SNHLY, CDR2 FYNNEI. V was pared by 8 bases and J by 9 bases, with 7 bases of the junction left unmatched. CDR3 length equals 11 residues. DNA of the CDR3: TGTGCCAGCCTCACTAGCGCAGGGCAGTACTTC. It specifies CASLTSAGQYF.

The chain couples TRBV7-2 to TRBJ1-6; no clear D gene. Germline V gene sequence: CDR1 SGHTA, CDR2 FQGNSA. V was trimmed by 4 bases and J by 9 bases, leaving 16 bases between them. The CDR3 runs to 15 residues. As DNA, the CDR3 is TGTGCCAGCAGCTCTTATCCCCCTCCCGGTTCACCCCTCCACTTT. Translation gives CASSSYPPPGSPLHF.

The V gene is TRBV19, the J gene TRBJ1-5; 10 bases are a match to TRBD1. This CDR3 is built from 14 residues. Germline assignment: CDR1 LNHDA and CDR2 SQIVND (reference sequence). V lost 4 bases and J lost 9; bases outside the gene matches: 6. CDR3 loop: CASSRGQGCRPQHF. The DNA of the CDR3 is TGTGCCAGTAGTAGGGGACAGGGGTGTCGGCCCCAGCATTTT.

This chain links TRBV15 with TRBJ1-2; 7 bases match TRBD1. CDR1 and CDR2 (germline): LNHNV, YYDKDF (reference sequence). The CDR3 totals 15 residues. V shed 1 base, J shed 2 bases, and the junction held 4 bases outside the gene matches. The CDR3 DNA reads as TGTGCCACCAGCAGAGTGGGCAGGGGGAACTATGGCTACACCTTC. This encodes CATSRVGRGNYGYTF.

The rearrangement links TRBV6-6 to TRBJ1-4, with D possibly matching TRBD1 (6 bases). There are 16 residues in the CDR3. The V gene lost 2 bases and the J gene lost 7 bases, with 17 bases spanning the gap. Germline values: CDR1 MNHNY, CDR2 SVGAGI (reference sequence). CDR3 nucleotide sequence: TGTGCCAGCAGTTACGGCAGGGGTGTAGGTAGTGAAAAACTGTTTTTT. Translating gives CASSYGRGVGSEKLFF.

The chain has TRBV4-2 and TRBJ1-1; unclear D gene. Trimming left V 6 bases short and J 1 base short, with 18 bases between. Germline CDR1 is LGHNA and CDR2 is YNFKEQ. This CDR3 comprises 16 residues. CDR3 sequence reads: CASSRGREVTNTEAFF. CDR3 coding DNA: TGTGCCAGCAGTCGGGGAAGAGAGGTTACGAACACTGAAGCTTTCTTT.

A few counts support this clone. The chain combines TRBV2 with TRBJ2-7; TRBD2 matches at 7 bases. The V gene end was trimmed by 7 bases and the J gene end by 6 bases; junction bases not matched to a gene: 12. The CDR3 runs to 14 residues. Germline CDR1 and CDR2: SNHLY and FYNNEI. For the CDR3, the DNA is TGTGCCAGCAAAGCCGGGACTAATCTTAGCGAGCAGTACTTC. This gives the protein CASKAGTNLSEQYF.

The chain employs TRBV6-1 and TRBJ1-4, with 9 bases identical to TRBD1. CDR1 MNHNS and CDR2 SASEGT come from the germline V gene. V dropped 7 bases and J dropped 5; count of bases not matched to a gene: 8. The length of the CDR3 is 15 residues. The CDR3 protein is CASNTGTGRNEKLFF. CDR3 sequence (DNA): TGTGCCAGCAATACCGGGACAGGGCGAAATGAAAAACTGTTTTTT.

Regarding this clone: As the CDR3 is not closed by the conserved phenylalanine or tryptophan, this likely results from a read error. No DNA is shown, since the ends of the CDR3 on it are uncertain; the CDR3 is the one TCRdb lists. The rearrangement joins TRBV6-1 to TRBJ2-7; TRBD2 is the table's D call and was not checked against the DNA. Germline loops: CDR1 MNHNS, CDR2 SASEGT. The CDR3 has 9 residues if both end residues are counted. The CDR3 sequence: CASSEVVSP.

The chain links TRBV28 to TRBJ1-2; 10 nucleotides line up with TRBD1. Germline values: CDR1 MDHEN, CDR2 SYDVKM. V was clipped by 0 bases and J by 8 bases; unmatched bases: 6. This CDR3 comprises 15 residues. The CDR3 nucleotides read TGTGCCAGCAGTTTATGCGGGGGACAGGGGAGCGGCTACACCTTC. Its translation is CASSLCGGQGSGYTF.

The V gene is TRBV7-9, the J gene TRBJ2-1, with 7 positions matching TRBD1. This CDR3 comprises 16 residues. Per the germline V gene, CDR1 is SEHNR and CDR2 is FQNEAQ (reference sequence). The junction had 8 bases not matched to a gene; V was cut back by 6 bases and J by 0 bases. The CDR3 DNA is TGTGCCAGCAGTTCCTTCCGGGACAGCTCCTACAATGAGCAGTTCTTC. It is translated as CASSSFRDSSYNEQFF. The entire variable domain, with the rest obtained from reference TRBV7-9 and TRBJ2-1, is as follows: DTGVSQNPRHKITKRGQNVTFRCDPISEHNRLYWYRQTLGQGPEFLTYFQNEAQLEKSRLLSDRFSAERPKGSFSTLEIQRTEQGDSAMYLCASSSFRDSSYNEQFFGPGTRLTVL.

V is TRBV7-9 and J is TRBJ2-1; no definite D call. V dropped 3 bases and J dropped 8 bases, with 11 bases sitting between them. The germline V gene encodes CDR1 SEHNR and CDR2 FQNEAQ (reference sequence). The CDR3 is 13 amino acids. The CDR3 is CASSFGAADEQFF. The CDR3 bases are TGTGCCAGCAGCTTCGGTGCTGCGGATGAGCAGTTCTTC.

This chain joins TRBV7-9 and TRBJ1-2; the D gene is possibly TRBD1 (5 bases). Germline values: CDR1 SEHNR, CDR2 FQNEAQ (reference sequence). Trimming shortened V by 2 bases and J by 8 bases, and 18 bases separated the two germline ends. The CDR3 loop spans 15 amino acids. The CDR3 sequence is CASSLYGARQGGYTF. CDR3 bases: TGTGCCAGCAGCTTATATGGGGCTCGCCAAGGAGGCTACACCTTC. Filled out from reference TRBV7-9 and TRBJ1-2, the complete variable domain reads DTGVSQNPRHKITKRGQNVTFRCDPISEHNRLYWYRQTLGQGPEFLTYFQNEAQLEKSRLLSDRFSAERPKGSFSTLEIQRTEQGDSAMYLCASSLYGARQGGYTFGSGTRLTVV.

The chain's CDR3 is CAWMRAGGTEAFF. For the CDR3, the DNA is TGTGCCTGGATGAGGGCGGGAGGCACTGAAGCTTTCTTT. This chain uses TRBV30 with TRBJ1-1, with unresolved D. The germline CDR1 and CDR2 sequences are GTSNPN and SVGIG (reference sequence). V gave up 4 bases and J gave up 4 bases, with 13 bases separating them. The CDR3 is made up of 13 amino acids.